Below are 2 T cell receptor beta chains sequenced from a single sample in a study of human T cells and chemical hapten exposure. The starting material, unfractionated whole blood, was used for total RNA extraction. Within the library, unique molecular identifiers were attached to each individual cDNA molecule. TCRdb ran MiXCR on the reads and lists one entry per CDR3 protein. The repertoire includes about 120,000 distinct CDR3 sequences, about 8.9% of them detected once, and around 1.5% sits in the top ten. Sequenced sample: whole blood. The source is a human donor in good health. Some clones in this sample may be carry-over from other donors' samples.

This clonotype was seen a handful of times. The rearrangement links TRBV29-1 to TRBJ2-1; D not resolved. Per the germline V gene, CDR1 is SQVTM and CDR2 is ANQGSEA. The CDR3 covers 13 residues. V lost 6 bases and J lost 9, with 18 bases in between. In nucleotides, the CDR3 is TGCAGCGTGGGCCTATCGGACGAGACTGAGCAGTTCTTC. It specifies CSVGLSDETEQFF.

This clonotype occurred many times. The chain combines TRBV7-9 with TRBJ2-7; 8 bases align to TRBD2. Germline CDR1 is SEHNR and CDR2 is FQNEAQ (reference sequence). The CDR3 extends over 13 amino acids. The V and J ends lost 5 bases and 4 bases, in that order; junction bases with no gene match: 4. The CDR3: CASSPSGGYEQYF. As DNA, the CDR3 is TGTGCCAGCAGCCCGAGCGGGGGATACGAGCAGTACTTC.